The 5 T cell receptor beta chains given below trace back to one sample, sequenced in a study of cytomegalovirus exposure and HLA in healthy donors. The PCR made use of 60 Vbeta and 13 Jbeta primers. The method was immunoSEQ multiplex PCR; TCRdb's version includes in-frame clones alone and lacks a portion of them. Among hundreds of thousands of clones listed, about 81% were seen once. The specimen was PBMCs. Receptors originate from a man aged 40-50 years in good health and CMV-seropositive.

The chain has TRBV27 and TRBJ2-7; TRBD2 matches 9 bases. Germline-derived CDR1 and CDR2 are MNHEY and SMNVEV (reference sequence). The CDR3 length is 14 residues. CDR3 sequence (DNA): TGTGCGACCTCCGTCGGGACTAGCCACCACGAGCAGTACTTC. This sequence encodes CATSVGTSHHEQYF.

This chain connects TRBV7-9 to TRBJ1-1; 9 nucleotides line up with TRBD1. V was clipped by 9 bases and J by 10 bases; unmatched bases: 6. This CDR3 has 11 amino acids. Germline V gene data show CDR1 as SEHNR and CDR2 as FQNEAQ (reference sequence). This CDR3 reads CASRRQGVAFF. CDR3 DNA: TGTGCCAGTAGGCGACAGGGGGTAGCTTTCTTT.

The chain uses TRBV19 and TRBJ2-2; 8 bases map to TRBD1. The CDR3 spans 14 residues. V lost 9 bases and J lost 1; bases outside the gene matches: 4. CDR1 and CDR2 (germline): LNHDA, SQIVND (reference sequence). The DNA for the CDR3 is TGTGCCAGCACCGGGACAGGGAACACCGGGGAGCTGTTTTTT. Encoded protein: CASTGTGNTGELFF.

The chain joins TRBV4-2 to TRBJ2-1, with unresolved D. The germline gives CDR1 LGHNA, CDR2 YNFKEQ. CDR3 length: 16 residues. V was shortened by 0 bases and J by 3 bases, with 12 bases between the two germline ends. CDR3 DNA: TGTGCCAGCAGCCAAGAGGTTAGCCCCTTCTACAATGAGCAGTTCTTC. This gives the protein CASSQEVSPFYNEQFF.

This clone has just a few counts. The rearrangement joins TRBV11-2 to TRBJ2-7; TRBD2 matches 12 bases. The V segment lost 1 base and the J segment 5 bases; nucleotides outside the gene matches: 9. There are 17 residues in the CDR3. The germline V gene has CDR1 SGHAT and CDR2 FQNNGV. CDR3 region: CASSLVRLAGENHEQYF. DNA for the CDR3: TGTGCCAGCAGCTTAGTGCGACTAGCGGGAGAGAACCACGAGCAGTACTTC.